Listed below are T cell receptor beta chains from one sample, sequenced in a study of shared clonotypes between healthy human individuals. Clones were read by immunoSEQ multiplex PCR, and TCRdb kept only the in-frame ones, dropping some. Of about 530,000 clones in the sample, 90% to 97% were seen once. The sequenced sample consisted of naive CD4+ T cells sorted from blood. These TCRs come from a woman in her twenties or thirties in good health. Both conserved end residues are part of each CDR3. A D gene is named only where the DNA matches it firmly. Where a row states a size, it is once, few, many or the class of an expanded clone; other rows omit it.

J	V	D	size	CDR3	DNA
TRBJ1-6	TRBV28	TRBD1	NA	CASSLIDRDNSPLHF	TGTGCCAGCAGCCTGATCGACAGGGACAATTCACCCCTCCACTTT
TRBJ2-7	TRBV7-2	NA	NA	CASSLGLGLGSEQYF	TGTGCCAGCAGCTTAGGCCTGGGGCTAGGATCCGAGCAGTACTTC
TRBJ2-1	TRBV23-1	NA	NA	CASSHYEFSYNEQFF	TGCGCCAGCAGTCATTACGAGTTCTCATACAATGAGCAGTTCTTC
TRBJ1-3	TRBV6-5	NA	NA	CASRESTLSGNTIYF	TGTGCCAGCAGGGAGAGTACTCTCTCTGGAAACACCATATATTTT
TRBJ2-1	TRBV10-1	NA	NA	CASSESTLFHEQFF	TGCGCCAGCAGTGAGTCGACCCTTTTCCATGAGCAGTTCTTC
TRBJ1-2	TRBV7-9	TRBD1	NA	CASSLGQGAAGYTF	TGTGCCAGCAGCTTAGGACAGGGGGCGGCTGGCTACACCTTC
TRBJ2-1	TRBV6-6	TRBD2	NA	CASSYSRTSGSVFF	TGTGCCAGCAGTTACTCGAGGACTAGCGGGAGTGTGTTCTTC
TRBJ2-1	TRBV2	TRBD1	once	CASRLTGGINEQFF	TGTGCCAGCCGATTGACAGGGGGTATTAATGAGCAGTTCTTC
TRBJ2-1	TRBV5-1	NA	NA	CASSLDIVGNEQFF	TGCGCCAGCAGCTTGGATATCGTGGGGAATGAGCAGTTCTTC
TRBJ2-7	TRBV28	NA	NA	CASSLTDPYEQYF	TGTGCCAGCAGTTTAACGGACCCCTACGAGCAGTACTTC
TRBJ2-7	TRBV10-3	TRBD2	NA	CAISGGRSYEQYF	TGTGCCATCAGTGGCGGGAGAAGCTACGAGCAGTACTTC
TRBJ1-5	TRBV30	TRBD1	few	CACLQGNQPQHF	TGTGCCTGCCTACAGGGGAATCAGCCCCAGCATTTT
TRBJ2-7	TRBV7-9	NA	NA	CASSLTGTTYEQYF	TGTGCCAGCAGCCTCACCGGGACAACCTACGAGCAGTACTTC
TRBJ1-4	TRBV7-8	TRBD1	NA	CASSSDRGYEKLFF	TGTGCCAGCAGCTCCGACAGGGGATATGAAAAACTGTTTTTT
TRBJ2-1	TRBV5-1	TRBD2	NA	CASSLGLANNEQFF	TGCGCCAGCAGCTTGGGACTAGCGAACAATGAGCAGTTCTTC
TRBJ2-7	TRBV7-9	TRBD2	NA	CASSLKREAYEQYF	TGTGCCAGCAGCTTAAAACGGGAGGCCTACGAGCAGTACTTC
TRBJ2-7	TRBV6-1	TRBD2	NA	CASSEGRRFWASGGDEQYF	TGTGCCAGCAGTGAGGGCCGGAGATTCTGGGCTAGCGGAGGCGACGAGCAGTACTTC
TRBJ2-1	TRBV27	TRBD2	NA	CASSLTSGAVIEQFF	TGTGCCAGCAGTTTGACTAGCGGGGCCGTAATTGAGCAGTTCTTC
TRBJ1-5	TRBV5-1	TRBD1	few	CASSQTGGNQPQHF	TGCGCCAGCAGTCAAACAGGGGGCAATCAGCCCCAGCATTTT
TRBJ2-1	TRBV4-2	TRBD2	once	CASSQTSGRGTFYNEQFF	TGTGCCAGCAGCCAAACTAGCGGGAGAGGGACCTTTTACAATGAGCAGTTCTTC
TRBJ2-5	TRBV5-5	NA	NA	CASSLYEGQETQYF	TGTGCCAGCAGCTTGTATGAGGGCCAAGAGACCCAGTACTTC
TRBJ1-2	TRBV10-3	NA	NA	CAISSPGIGGYTF	TGTGCCATCTCATCCCCGGGAATCGGGGGCTACACCTTC
TRBJ2-7	TRBV15	NA	NA	CATSRDRTIPYEQYF	TGTGCCACCAGCAGAGATCGTACAATTCCCTACGAGCAGTACTTC
TRBJ2-5	TRBV27	TRBD1	NA	CASSRAGTGVLETQYF	TGTGCCAGCAGTAGGGCCGGGACAGGGGTGTTAGAGACCCAGTACTTC
TRBJ2-5	TRBV2	NA	NA	CASSEEYGRTQETQYF	TGTGCCAGCAGTGAAGAGTACGGCCGGACCCAAGAGACCCAGTACTTC
TRBJ2-1	TRBV5-1	TRBD1	NA	CASSSGTGTNEQFF	TGCGCCAGCAGCTCTGGGACAGGGACGAATGAGCAGTTCTTC
TRBJ1-5	TRBV7-8	NA	NA	CASSMEGSNQPQHF	TGTGCCAGCAGCATGGAGGGCAGCAATCAGCCCCAGCATTTT
TRBJ2-7	TRBV28	TRBD2	once	CASSLAGGRGTYEQYF	TGTGCCAGCAGTTTGGCCGGTGGGCGGGGGACCTACGAGCAGTACTTC
TRBJ2-7	TRBV5-6	NA	NA	CASSFGARSLPQYF	TGTGCCAGCAGCTTTGGGGCGAGGTCACTCCCGCAGTACTTC
TRBJ2-4	TRBV5-4	TRBD1	NA	CASSLQGAAQNIQYF	TGTGCCAGCAGCTTGCAGGGGGCGGCACAAAACATTCAGTACTTC
TRBJ2-7	TRBV25-1	NA	NA	CASSEYSAYEQYF	TGTGCCAGCAGTGAATATTCAGCCTACGAGCAGTACTTC
TRBJ2-1	TRBV6-6	TRBD1	NA	CASSTGTTYNEQFF	TGTGCCAGCTCGACAGGGACAACGTACAATGAGCAGTTCTTC
TRBJ1-5	TRBV19	TRBD1	NA	CASSGQGTGNQPQHF	TGTGCCAGTAGCGGACAGGGAACCGGCAATCAGCCCCAGCATTTT
TRBJ2-5	TRBV28	TRBD1	NA	CASSSSDRGRRGPKETQYF	TGTGCCAGCAGTTCGTCTGACAGGGGGCGTCGTGGGCCGAAAGAGACCCAGTACTTC
TRBJ2-1	TRBV5-1	NA	NA	CASSLASKSSGNEQFF	TGCGCCAGCAGCTTGGCGTCCAAATCATCAGGAAATGAGCAGTTCTTC
TRBJ2-2	TRBV9	NA	NA	CASSAYAGELFF	TGTGCCAGCAGCGCCTATGCCGGGGAGCTGTTTTTT
TRBJ2-1	TRBV4-1	NA	NA	CASSQPAQVGPLANEQFF	TGCGCCAGCAGCCAGCCCGCCCAGGTGGGCCCCCTGGCGAATGAGCAGTTCTTC
TRBJ2-7	TRBV28	NA	NA	CASSLPLVPYEQYF	TGTGCCAGCAGTTTACCTCTAGTCCCCTACGAGCAGTACTTC
TRBJ2-1	TRBV28	NA	few	CASSPLGTPTYNEQFF	TGTGCCAGCAGCCCCCTGGGGACACCGACGTACAATGAGCAGTTCTTC
TRBJ2-3	TRBV28	TRBD2	once	CASSPNFAGGLTDTQYF	TGTGCCAGCAGCCCAAATTTTGCGGGAGGGTTGACAGATACGCAGTATTTT
TRBJ2-7	TRBV19	NA	NA	CASSESLGFYEQYF	TGTGCCAGTAGTGAGTCGCTCGGTTTCTACGAGCAGTACTTC
TRBJ2-7	TRBV18	TRBD2	NA	CASFPGLADEEQYF	TGTGCCAGCTTCCCGGGACTAGCGGACGAAGAGCAGTACTTC
TRBJ1-1	TRBV18	NA	NA	CASSPYPGGANTEAFF	TGTGCCAGCTCACCTTATCCTGGAGGGGCGAACACTGAAGCTTTCTTT
TRBJ1-5	TRBV19	NA	NA	CASRQGFSNQPQHF	TGTGCCAGTAGACAGGGCTTTAGCAATCAGCCCCAGCATTTT
TRBJ2-7	TRBV13	NA	NA	CASSVRGYEQYF	TGTGCCAGCAGCGTTAGGGGCTACGAGCAGTACTTC
TRBJ1-1	TRBV6-1	TRBD1	once	CASRMTGAYTEAFF	TGTGCCAGCAGAATGACAGGGGCATACACTGAAGCTTTCTTT
TRBJ1-5	TRBV6-6	NA	NA	CASNTGVYQPQHF	TGTGCCAGCAACACAGGAGTTTATCAGCCCCAGCATTTT
TRBJ1-5	TRBV28	NA	NA	CASSLLSGDQPQHF	TGTGCCAGCAGTTTATTATCCGGGGATCAGCCCCAGCATTTT
TRBJ2-1	TRBV7-9	NA	NA	CASSGYNEQFF	TGTGCCAGCAGCGGCTACAATGAGCAGTTCTTC
TRBJ2-7	TRBV6-5	NA	NA	CASSYGEDSGAYEQYF	TGTGCCAGCAGTTACGGGGAGGATAGCGGAGCTTACGAGCAGTACTTC
TRBJ1-2	TRBV4-2	TRBD1	NA	CASSQAGQGASGYTF	TGTGCCAGCAGCCAGGCCGGACAGGGGGCCTCTGGCTACACCTTC
TRBJ2-2	TRBV7-9	NA	NA	CASSPRGWNTGELFF	TGTGCCAGCAGCCCCAGGGGATGGAACACCGGGGAGCTGTTTTTT
TRBJ1-1	TRBV27	TRBD1	NA	CASTPGPGQGVSAEAFF	TGTGCCAGCACCCCGGGCCCGGGACAGGGGGTAAGTGCTGAAGCTTTCTTT